The clone carrying this T cell receptor (beta chain) was seen only a few times. Antigen unknown. Other nucleotide sequences in the sample specify the same CDR3. Reverse transcribing all isolated RNA meant expressed TCRB transcripts were sequenced. For naive, central memory and regulatory T cell samples, reads averaged approximately 3.9 million. Some clones are missing from TCRdb's copy, which holds only in-frame ones; the method was immunoSEQ multiplex PCR. The sample yields around 250,000 clones, less than 15% seen once. A CD45RO/CCR7/CD25/CD127/CD95/CD27 panel sorted naive, central memory, regulatory and stem cell-like memory CD4+ cells. The data derive from a study of beta chain features in type 1 diabetes. Overall study context: The study found patients and healthy donors alike in age, gender and cell yields. Study results and caveats: Healthy donors had naive, central memory and Treg TCRB repertoires that appeared less similar than those seen among patients.

Deletions cut 1 base from V and 5 bases from J, with 22 bases between. CDR3 length: 18 amino acids. Germline V lookup: CDR1 SGHDT, CDR2 YYEEEE. Sequences were obtained from naive CD4+ T cells from blood. This chain links TRBV5-6 with TRBJ1-5; D is possibly TRBD1 (6 bases). The source of this sequence is a woman aged 40-49 years in good health. The CDR3 DNA is TGTGCCAGCAGCTTGCAGTCAAGGATTGACAGGTCCGATCAGCCCCAGCATTTT. Translated, it gives CASSLQSRIDRSDQPQHF.